One sample yielded the 20 T cell receptor beta chains listed below, sequenced in a study of early T cells in non-severe SARS-CoV-2 infection. TCRdb recomputed calls from the 5' RACE reads with MiXCR, one row per CDR3 protein. The data hold some 91,000 distinct CDR3 sequences, with approximately 11% observed a single time. The sample here was whole blood, taken at baseline. These receptors came from an adult who was a healthcare worker with PCR-confirmed SARS-CoV-2 infection or an uninfected control (not recorded which).

This clonotype was observed at least ten times. The chain uses TRBV10-2 and TRBJ2-1, with 14 bases identical to TRBD2. The CDR3 length is 14 residues. V was clipped by 6 bases and J by 9 bases; unmatched bases: 4. Germline values: CDR1 WSHSY, CDR2 SAAADI. The CDR3, as DNA: TGCGCCAGCAGGGGACTAGCGGGAGATGGTGAGCAGTTCTTC. This sequence encodes CASRGLAGDGEQFF.

This clonotype was counted a few times. The chain links TRBV19 to TRBJ2-3; tentatively, D is TRBD2 (6 bases). V lost 5 bases and J lost 1, with 13 bases in between. From germline, CDR1 is LNHDA and CDR2 SQIVND (reference sequence). CDR3 size: 15 residues. The CDR3 spells CASSGKKRGTDTQYF. The CDR3 nucleotides are TGTGCCAGTAGTGGAAAGAAGCGGGGCACAGATACGCAGTATTTT.

This clonotype was recorded many times. Compared with germline, one end of the junction differs, possibly owing to a read error. The V gene is TRBV6-2 or TRBV6-3, the J gene TRBJ2-7; D call uncertain. The germline CDR1 and CDR2 sequences are MNHEY and SVGEGT. The CDR3 contains 12 residues. The CDR3 protein is CASSYSPGKQYF. DNA for the CDR3: TGTGCCAGCAGCTACTCCCCGGGCAAGCAGTACTTC.

This sequence joins TRBV7-6 and TRBJ2-7; D might be TRBD1 or TRBD2, each matching 5 bases. The CDR3 totals 13 residues. The ends were cut back, 3 bases at V and 5 bases at J, with 11 bases in the middle. CDR1 is SGHVS, CDR2 FNYEAQ, per germline. DNA of the CDR3: TGTGCCAGCAGCTTCATGATGGGGGACGAGCAGTACTTC. Translation gives CASSFMMGDEQYF.

The chain couples TRBV20-1 to TRBJ2-3; D remains unclear. Trimming shortened V by 6 bases and J by 2 bases, and 21 bases separated the two germline ends. The CDR3 loop spans 16 amino acids. The germline V gene has CDR1 DFQATT and CDR2 SNEGSKA (reference sequence). The CDR3, as DNA: TGCAGTGCCCCCGGTGGGAAAACGCAATACACAGATACGCAGTATTTT. The encoded protein is CSAPGGKTQYTDTQYF.

This clonotype was picked up many times. The genes are TRBV4-1 and TRBJ2-3; 8 positions match TRBD1. Germline trimming cut 3 bases from V and 2 bases from J; bases unmatched to any gene: 10. Germline V gene lookup returns CDR1 MGHRA and CDR2 YSYEKL. The CDR3 is 17 amino acids. CDR3 in DNA: TGCGCCAGCAGCCATCCCCGTTCAGGGGGCTTCACAGATACGCAGTATTTT. Its translation is CASSHPRSGGFTDTQYF.

This clonotype was observed a few times. This sequence joins TRBV28 and TRBJ2-3; 9 bases are shared with TRBD1. Per germline, CDR1 MDHEN and CDR2 SYDVKM. This CDR3 has 15 residues. V was pared by 6 bases and J by 3 bases, with 7 bases of the junction left unmatched. CDR3 protein: CASRVEGQGTDTQYF. For the CDR3, the DNA is TGTGCCAGCAGAGTCGAGGGACAGGGTACAGATACGCAGTATTTT.

This clonotype has ten or more counts. The chain combines TRBV29-1 with TRBJ1-3; TRBD1 might be the D (5 bases). The length of the CDR3 is 15 residues. Trimming removed 3 bases from V and 3 bases from J, with 15 bases in between. Germline-derived CDR1 and CDR2 are SQVTM and ANQGSEA. CDR3 protein: CSVEGGLGYGNTIYF. CDR3 in DNA: TGCAGCGTTGAGGGGGGACTGGGCTATGGAAACACCATATATTTT.

The chain joins TRBV15 to TRBJ2-7; tentative D call: TRBD2 (6 bases). The CDR3 consists of 15 residues. Trimming shortened V by 0 bases and J by 0 bases, and 9 bases separated the two germline ends. Germline values: CDR1 LNHNV, CDR2 YYDKDF (reference sequence). The CDR3 region has the DNA TGTGCCACCAGCAGAGAGGCGGGGCCCTCCTACGAGCAGTACTTC. Protein sequence: CATSREAGPSYEQYF.

This clonotype was observed a few times. The chain is built from TRBV20-1 and TRBJ1-5; TRBD1 matches at 8 bases. Germline V lookup: CDR1 DFQATT, CDR2 SNEGSKA (reference sequence). Germline trimming cut 3 bases from V and 2 bases from J; bases unmatched to any gene: 3. This CDR3 comprises 14 residues. Here the CDR3 reads CSASTGGGNQPQHF. CDR3 coding DNA: TGCAGTGCTAGCACAGGGGGAGGCAATCAGCCCCAGCATTTT.

The chain combines TRBV6-5 with TRBJ2-1, with TRBD2 identical over 10 bases. This CDR3 comprises 13 residues. CDR1 is MNHEY, CDR2 SVGAGI, per germline. Trimming removed 2 bases from V and 10 bases from J; junction bases left unmatched: 2. Here the CDR3 reads CASSYPGLAEQFF. The CDR3 nucleotides read TGTGCCAGCAGTTACCCGGGACTAGCGGAGCAGTTCTTC.

This clonotype was observed a handful of times. The CDR3: CSARDQGGVFPGNTIYF. CDR3 DNA: TGCAGTGCTAGAGATCAGGGAGGGGTTTTCCCTGGAAACACCATATATTTT. The chain has TRBV20-1 and TRBJ1-3, with D maybe TRBD1 (5 bases). Germline CDR1 DFQATT, CDR2 SNEGSKA (reference sequence). V was cut by 0 bases and J by 2 bases, with 17 bases left in between. The CDR3 runs 17 residues.

This clonotype appeared a few times. V gene TRBV7-6 combines with J gene TRBJ1-2; D is undetermined. The CDR3 covers 14 residues. The V gene's germline CDR1 is SGHVS and CDR2 FNYEAQ. Deletions cut 5 bases from V and 8 bases from J, with 18 bases between. In DNA form, the CDR3 reads TGTGCCAGCAGCCCACTCGTTGGGGTACAGGGCTACACCTTC. It encodes CASSPLVGVQGYTF.

This clonotype was counted many times. This chain uses TRBV29-1 with TRBJ1-2; TRBD1 agrees at 9 bases. CDR3 length: 13 residues. Per germline, CDR1 SQVTM and CDR2 ANQGSEA. The J segment lost 5 bases and the V segment lost 7 bases, leaving 8 bases of the junction unmatched. CDR3 protein: CSAVGQGIYGYTF. The CDR3 DNA sequence: TGCAGCGCCGTTGGACAGGGGATTTATGGCTACACCTTC.

In the case of this clonotype: At one of its ends the junction is not consistent with the germline gene, which may arise from a read error. The rearrangement links TRBV7-2 to TRBJ1-1, with 7 bases that match TRBD1. The germline gives CDR1 SGHTA, CDR2 FQGNSA. This CDR3 comprises 14 residues. The CDR3: CASSLGGGVTEALF. The CDR3 DNA reads TGTGCCAGCAGCTTAGGAGGGGGCGTCACTGAAGCTCTCTTT.

This sequence joins TRBV12-3 or TRBV12-4 and TRBJ1-2; 7 nucleotides align to TRBD1. There are 12 residues in the CDR3. With V trimmed by 6 bases and J by 4 bases, 2 bases remained unmatched. The CDR3 DNA sequence: TGTGCCAGCAGCTCAGGGGGCTATGGCTACACCTTC. This translates into CASSSGGYGYTF.

This clonotype was seen more than once but under ten times. This chain uses TRBV6-6 with TRBJ2-3; 13 nucleotides line up with TRBD2. V lost 2 bases, J lost 4 bases, and 12 bases stayed unmatched. Germline-derived CDR1 and CDR2 are MNHNY and SVGAGI (reference sequence). The CDR3 contains 19 residues. The CDR3 DNA sequence: TGTGCCAGCAGTTACCCCCATACTAGCGGGGGGGATGATTCAGATACGCAGTATTTT. Translated: CASSYPHTSGGDDSDTQYF.

This clonotype was detected once. It may be a read error: a sequence one base away is much more abundant. The V and J genes are TRBV18 and TRBJ2-7, with D possibly TRBD2 on 5 matching bases. There are 12 residues in the CDR3. V lost 10 bases and J 4 bases, leaving 14 bases between the germline ends. CDR1 and CDR2 (germline): KGHSH, LQKENI. The CDR3 sequence is CANSLGEYEQYF. DNA for the CDR3: TGTGCCAACTCCCTCGGGGAATACGAGCAGTACTTC.

This clonotype occurred a few times. The J gene is TRBJ2-2, the V gene TRBV5-1; perhaps TRBD1 as D (5 bases). Trimming took off 1 base at V and 4 bases at J, with 11 bases between the two ends. CDR1 and CDR2 (germline): SGHRS, YFSETQ. The CDR3 contains 15 residues. The DNA of the CDR3 is TGCGCCAGCAGCTTGCAGCAGGGAAGCACCGGGGAGCTGTTTTTT. Its translation: CASSLQQGSTGELFF.

A few counts support this clonotype. The rearrangement links TRBV30 to TRBJ2-1, with 9 bases aligning to TRBD2. J lost 3 bases, V lost 0 bases, and 3 bases had no gene match. The CDR3 loop spans 15 amino acids. In germline, CDR1 is GTSNPN, CDR2 SVGIG (reference sequence). CDR3 amino acids: CAWSVRGGFYNEQFF. The CDR3 bases are TGTGCCTGGAGTGTGCGGGGGGGCTTCTACAATGAGCAGTTCTTC.